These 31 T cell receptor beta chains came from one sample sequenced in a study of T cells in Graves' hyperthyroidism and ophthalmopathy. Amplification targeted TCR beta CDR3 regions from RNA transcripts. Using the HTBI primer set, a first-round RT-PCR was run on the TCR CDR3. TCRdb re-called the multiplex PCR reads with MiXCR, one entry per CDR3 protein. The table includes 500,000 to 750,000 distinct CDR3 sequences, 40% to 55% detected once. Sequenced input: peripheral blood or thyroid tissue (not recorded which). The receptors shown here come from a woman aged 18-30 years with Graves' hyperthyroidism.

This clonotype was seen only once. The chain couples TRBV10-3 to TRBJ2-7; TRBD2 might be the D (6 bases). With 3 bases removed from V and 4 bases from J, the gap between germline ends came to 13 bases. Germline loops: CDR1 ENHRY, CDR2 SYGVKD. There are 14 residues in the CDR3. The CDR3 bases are TGTGCCATCAGTGACGGAGGGAACGCGTACGAGCAGTACTTC. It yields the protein CAISDGGNAYEQYF.

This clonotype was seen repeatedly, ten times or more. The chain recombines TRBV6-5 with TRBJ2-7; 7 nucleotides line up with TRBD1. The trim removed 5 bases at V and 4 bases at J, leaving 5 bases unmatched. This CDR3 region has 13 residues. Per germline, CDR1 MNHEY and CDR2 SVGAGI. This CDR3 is CASSVGQPYEQYF. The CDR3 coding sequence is TGTGCCAGCAGTGTGGGACAGCCATACGAGCAGTACTTC.

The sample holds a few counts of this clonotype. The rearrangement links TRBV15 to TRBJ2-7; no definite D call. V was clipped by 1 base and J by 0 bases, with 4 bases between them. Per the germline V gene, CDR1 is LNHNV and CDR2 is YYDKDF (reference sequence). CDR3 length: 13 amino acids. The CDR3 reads CATSRAPSYEQYF. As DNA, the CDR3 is TGTGCCACCAGCAGAGCACCCTCCTACGAGCAGTACTTC.

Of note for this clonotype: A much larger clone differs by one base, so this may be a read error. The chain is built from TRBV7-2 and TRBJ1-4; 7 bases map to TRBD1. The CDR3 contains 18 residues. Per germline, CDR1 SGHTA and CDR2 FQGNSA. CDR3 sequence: CASSFRDSLRSTNEKLVF. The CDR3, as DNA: TGTGCCAGCAGCTTCCGGGACAGCCTAAGGAGTACAAATGAAAAACTGGTTTTT.

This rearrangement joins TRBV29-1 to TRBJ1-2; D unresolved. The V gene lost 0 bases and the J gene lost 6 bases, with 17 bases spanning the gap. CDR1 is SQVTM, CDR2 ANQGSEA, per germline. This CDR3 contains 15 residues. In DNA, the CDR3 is TGCAGCGTTGAAGATCGCTCAGGTGTCCCGAATGGCTACACCTTC. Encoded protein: CSVEDRSGVPNGYTF.

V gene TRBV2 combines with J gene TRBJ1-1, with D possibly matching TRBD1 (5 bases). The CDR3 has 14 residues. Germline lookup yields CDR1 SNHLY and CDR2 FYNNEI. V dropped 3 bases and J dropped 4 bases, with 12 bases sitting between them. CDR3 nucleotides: TGTGCCAGCAGTGAGGGGGATGGGGGCACTGAAGCTTTCTTT. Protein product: CASSEGDGGTEAFF.

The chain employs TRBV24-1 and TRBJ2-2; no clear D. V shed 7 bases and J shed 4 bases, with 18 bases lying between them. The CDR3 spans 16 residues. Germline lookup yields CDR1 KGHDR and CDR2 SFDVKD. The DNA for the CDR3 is TGTGCCACCAGCAGCCAAGATCGAATGGGCACCGGGGAGCTGTTTTTT. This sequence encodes CATSSQDRMGTGELFF.

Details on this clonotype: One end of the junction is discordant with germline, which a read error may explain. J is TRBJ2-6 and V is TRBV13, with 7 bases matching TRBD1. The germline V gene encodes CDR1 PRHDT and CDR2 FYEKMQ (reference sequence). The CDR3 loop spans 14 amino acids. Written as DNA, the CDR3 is TGTGCCAGCAGCCTCGTGGGACAGCCACGTCGTGGAGCTTTC. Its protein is CASSLVGQPRRGAF.

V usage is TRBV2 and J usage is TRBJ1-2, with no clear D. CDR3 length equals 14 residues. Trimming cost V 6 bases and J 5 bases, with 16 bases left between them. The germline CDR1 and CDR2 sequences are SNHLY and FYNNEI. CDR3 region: CASRPLLAGYGYTF. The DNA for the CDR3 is TGTGCCAGCAGGCCACTCCTAGCGGGGTATGGCTACACCTTC.

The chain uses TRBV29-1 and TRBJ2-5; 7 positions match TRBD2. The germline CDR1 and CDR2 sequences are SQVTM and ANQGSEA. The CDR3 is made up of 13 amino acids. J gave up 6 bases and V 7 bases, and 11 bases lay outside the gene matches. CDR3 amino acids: CSAGPGRGQTQYF. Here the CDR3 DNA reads TGCAGCGCTGGGCCAGGGAGGGGTCAGACCCAGTACTTC.

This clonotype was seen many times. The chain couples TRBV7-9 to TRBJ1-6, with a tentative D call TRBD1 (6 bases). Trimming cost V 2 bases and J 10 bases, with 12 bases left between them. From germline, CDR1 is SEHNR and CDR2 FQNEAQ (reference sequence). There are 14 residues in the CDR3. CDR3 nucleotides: TGTGCCAGCAGCTTATTGGGGGCGGACTCACCCCTCCACTTT. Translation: CASSLLGADSPLHF.

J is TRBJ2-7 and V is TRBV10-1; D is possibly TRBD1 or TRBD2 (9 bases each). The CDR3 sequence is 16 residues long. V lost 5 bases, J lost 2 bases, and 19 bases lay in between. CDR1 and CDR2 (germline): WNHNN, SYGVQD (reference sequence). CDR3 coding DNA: TGCGCCAGCAGTCCCCTAGCGGGACAGGGCCCCTACGAGCAGTACTTC. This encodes CASSPLAGQGPYEQYF.

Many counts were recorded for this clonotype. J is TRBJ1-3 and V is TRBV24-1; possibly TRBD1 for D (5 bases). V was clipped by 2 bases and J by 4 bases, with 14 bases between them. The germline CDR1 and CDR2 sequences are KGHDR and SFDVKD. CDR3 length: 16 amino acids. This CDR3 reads CATSDSTEDLGNTIYF. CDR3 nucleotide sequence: TGTGCCACCAGTGATTCGACAGAAGATTTGGGAAACACCATATATTTT.

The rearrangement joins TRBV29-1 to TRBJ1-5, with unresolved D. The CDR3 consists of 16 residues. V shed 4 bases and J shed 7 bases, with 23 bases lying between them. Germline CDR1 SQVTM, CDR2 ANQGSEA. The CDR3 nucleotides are TGCAGCGTTGGCCTTCCGGGGAGGGAGTACGAGCAGCCCCAGCATTTT. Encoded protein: CSVGLPGREYEQPQHF. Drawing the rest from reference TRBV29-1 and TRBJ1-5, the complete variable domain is SAVISQKPSRDICQRGTSLTIQCQVDSQVTMMFWYRQQPGQSLTLIATANQGSEATYESGFVIDKFPISRPNLTFSTLTVSNMSPEDSSIYLCSVGLPGREYEQPQHFGDGTRLSIL.

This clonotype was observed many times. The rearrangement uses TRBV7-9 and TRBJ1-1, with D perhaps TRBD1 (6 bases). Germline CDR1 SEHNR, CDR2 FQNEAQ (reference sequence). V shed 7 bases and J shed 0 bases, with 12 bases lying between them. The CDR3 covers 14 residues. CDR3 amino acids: CASTRQEMNTEAFF. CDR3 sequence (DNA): TGTGCCAGCACCCGACAGGAGATGAACACTGAAGCTTTCTTT.

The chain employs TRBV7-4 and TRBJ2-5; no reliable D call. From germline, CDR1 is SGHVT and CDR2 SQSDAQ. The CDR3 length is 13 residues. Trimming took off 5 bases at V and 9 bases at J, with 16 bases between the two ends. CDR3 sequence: CASSMGLGQPQYF. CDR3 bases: TGTGCCAGCAGCATGGGATTGGGTCAGCCCCAGTACTTC.

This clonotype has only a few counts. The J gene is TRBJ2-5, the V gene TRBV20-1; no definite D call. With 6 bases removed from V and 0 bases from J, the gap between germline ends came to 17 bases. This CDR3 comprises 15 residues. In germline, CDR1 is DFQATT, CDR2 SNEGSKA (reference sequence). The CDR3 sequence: CSASRHRGNQETQYF. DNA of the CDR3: TGCAGTGCCAGCAGGCACAGAGGAAACCAAGAGACCCAGTACTTC.

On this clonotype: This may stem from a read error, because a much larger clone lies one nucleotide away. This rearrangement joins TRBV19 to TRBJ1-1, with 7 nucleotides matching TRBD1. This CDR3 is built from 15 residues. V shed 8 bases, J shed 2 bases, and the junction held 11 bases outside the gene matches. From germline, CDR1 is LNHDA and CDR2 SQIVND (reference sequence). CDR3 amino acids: CASGGTVGYNTEAFF. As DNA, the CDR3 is TGTGCCAGTGGAGGGACAGTGGGCTATAACACTGAAGCTTTCTTT.

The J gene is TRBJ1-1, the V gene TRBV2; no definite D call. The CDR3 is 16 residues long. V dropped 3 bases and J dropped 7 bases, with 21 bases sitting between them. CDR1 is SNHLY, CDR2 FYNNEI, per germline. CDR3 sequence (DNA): TGTGCCAGCAGTGATTACGGCGGGTCTGGCGGCAATGAAGCTTTCTTT. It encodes CASSDYGGSGGNEAFF.

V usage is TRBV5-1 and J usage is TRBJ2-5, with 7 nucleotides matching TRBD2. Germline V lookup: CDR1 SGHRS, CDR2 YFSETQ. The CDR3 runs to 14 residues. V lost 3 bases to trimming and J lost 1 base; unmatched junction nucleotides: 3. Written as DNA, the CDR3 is TGCGCCAGCAGCTCCGGACTAGTCCAAGAGACCCAGTACTTC. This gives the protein CASSSGLVQETQYF.

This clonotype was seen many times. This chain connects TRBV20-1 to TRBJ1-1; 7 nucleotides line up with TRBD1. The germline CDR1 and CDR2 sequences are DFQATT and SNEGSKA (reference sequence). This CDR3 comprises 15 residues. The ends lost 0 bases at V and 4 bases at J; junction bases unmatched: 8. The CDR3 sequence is CSARDTTTGPTEAFF. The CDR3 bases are TGCAGTGCTAGAGATACGACGACAGGGCCCACTGAAGCTTTCTTT.

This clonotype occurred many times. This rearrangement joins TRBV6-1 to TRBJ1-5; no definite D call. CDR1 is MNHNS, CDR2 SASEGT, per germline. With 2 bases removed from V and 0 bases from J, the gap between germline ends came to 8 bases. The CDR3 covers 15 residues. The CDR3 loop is CASSERHRSNQPQHF. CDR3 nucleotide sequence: TGTGCCAGCAGTGAACGACACCGTAGCAATCAGCCCCAGCATTTT.

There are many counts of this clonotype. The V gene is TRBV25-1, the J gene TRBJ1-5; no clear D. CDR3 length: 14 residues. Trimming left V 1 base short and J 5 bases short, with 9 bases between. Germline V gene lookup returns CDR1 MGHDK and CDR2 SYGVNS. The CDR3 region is CASSELERDQPQHF. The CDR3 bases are TGTGCCAGCAGTGAATTGGAAAGGGATCAGCCCCAGCATTTT.

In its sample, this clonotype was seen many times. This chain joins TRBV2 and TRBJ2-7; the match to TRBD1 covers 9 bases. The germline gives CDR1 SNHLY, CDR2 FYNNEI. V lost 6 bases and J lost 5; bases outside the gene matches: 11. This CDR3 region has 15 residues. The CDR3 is CASRGNRGRIHEQYF. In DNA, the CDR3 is TGTGCCAGCAGGGGGAACAGGGGGCGCATCCACGAGCAGTACTTC.

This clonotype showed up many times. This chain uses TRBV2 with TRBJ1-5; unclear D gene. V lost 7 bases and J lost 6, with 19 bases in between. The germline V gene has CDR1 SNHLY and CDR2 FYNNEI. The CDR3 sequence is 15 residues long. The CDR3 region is CASTPSSRVPQPQHF. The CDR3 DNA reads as TGTGCCAGCACGCCAAGCAGTAGGGTCCCTCAGCCCCAGCATTTT.

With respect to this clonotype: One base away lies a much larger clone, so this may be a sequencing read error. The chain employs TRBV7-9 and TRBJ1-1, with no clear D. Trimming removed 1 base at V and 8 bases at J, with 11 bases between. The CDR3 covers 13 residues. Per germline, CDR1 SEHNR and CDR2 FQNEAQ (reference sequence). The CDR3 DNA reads TGTGCCAGCAGCTTAGTACGGGATTCCGAAGCTTTCTTT. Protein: CASSLVRDSEAFF.

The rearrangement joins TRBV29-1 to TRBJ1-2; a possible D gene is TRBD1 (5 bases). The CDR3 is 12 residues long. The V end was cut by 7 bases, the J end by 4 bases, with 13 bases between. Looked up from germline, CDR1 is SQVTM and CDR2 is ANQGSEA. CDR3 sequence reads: CSASGRGYGYTF. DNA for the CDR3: TGCAGCGCCAGCGGGAGGGGCTATGGCTACACCTTC.

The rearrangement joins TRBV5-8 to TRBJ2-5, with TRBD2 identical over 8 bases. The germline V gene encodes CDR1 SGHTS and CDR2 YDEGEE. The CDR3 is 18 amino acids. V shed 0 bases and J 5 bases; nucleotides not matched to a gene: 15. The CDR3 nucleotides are TGTGCCAGCAGCTTGGTCGGGGCTAGCGGGCCCTATGGGGAGACCCAGTACTTC. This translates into CASSLVGASGPYGETQYF.

CDR3 sequence (DNA): TGTGCCATCAGTGAGATCGGGACAGGGAATCACTACGAGCAGTACTTC. Encoded protein: CAISEIGTGNHYEQYF. This chain connects TRBV10-3 to TRBJ2-7, with 9 bases matching TRBD1. With 2 bases clipped from V and 3 bases from J, the junction kept 8 bases outside the gene matches. The CDR3 runs 16 residues. Germline assignment: CDR1 ENHRY and CDR2 SYGVKD.

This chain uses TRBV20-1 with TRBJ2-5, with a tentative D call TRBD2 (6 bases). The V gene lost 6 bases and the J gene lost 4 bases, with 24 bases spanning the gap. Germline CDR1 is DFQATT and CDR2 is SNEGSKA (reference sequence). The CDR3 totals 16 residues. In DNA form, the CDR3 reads TGCAGTGCCAGCAGCCAAGATCTGGGAGGCCCAGAGACCCAGTACTTC. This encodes CSASSQDLGGPETQYF.

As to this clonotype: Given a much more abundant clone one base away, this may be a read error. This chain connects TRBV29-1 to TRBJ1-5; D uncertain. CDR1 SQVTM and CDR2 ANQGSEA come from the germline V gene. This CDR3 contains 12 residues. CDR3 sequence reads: CNVGGSDQPQHF. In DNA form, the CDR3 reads TGCAACGTTGGCGGATCGGATCAGCCCCAGCATTTT.